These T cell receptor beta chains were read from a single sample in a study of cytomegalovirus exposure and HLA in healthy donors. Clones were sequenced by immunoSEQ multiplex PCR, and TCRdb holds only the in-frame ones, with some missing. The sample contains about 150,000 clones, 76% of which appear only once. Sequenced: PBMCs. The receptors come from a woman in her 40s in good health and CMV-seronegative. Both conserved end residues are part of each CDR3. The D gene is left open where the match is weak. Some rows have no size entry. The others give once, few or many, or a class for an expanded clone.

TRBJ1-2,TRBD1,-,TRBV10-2,CASRGQGGEGYTF,TGCGCCAGCAGGGGACAGGGCGGGGAAGGCTACACCTTC
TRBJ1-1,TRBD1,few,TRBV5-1,CASSRTGASNTEAFF,TGCGCCAGCAGCCGGACAGGGGCATCGAACACTGAAGCTTTCTTT
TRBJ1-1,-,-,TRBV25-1,CASSEYGQGFHTEAFF,TGTGCCAGCAGTGAATATGGGCAGGGGTTCCACACTGAAGCTTTCTTT
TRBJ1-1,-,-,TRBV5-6,CASSWWGRGNTEAFF,TGTGCCAGCAGCTGGTGGGGCAGGGGAAACACTGAAGCTTTCTTT
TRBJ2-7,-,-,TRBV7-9,CASSLPGSSYEQYF,TGTGCCAGCAGCTTACCAGGAAGCTCCTACGAGCAGTACTTC
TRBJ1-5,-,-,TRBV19,CASSTPYQQPQHF,TGTGCCAGTAGTACCCCATATCAGCAGCCCCAGCATTTT
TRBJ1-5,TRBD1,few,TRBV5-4,CASSLQGALQPQHF,TGTGCCAGCAGCCTACAGGGGGCTCTACAGCCCCAGCATTTT
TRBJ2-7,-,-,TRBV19,CASSPQGDEQYF,TGTGCCAGTAGTCCGCAGGGCGACGAGCAGTACTTC
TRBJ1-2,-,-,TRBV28,CASTAGRTYGYTF,TGTGCCAGCACCGCGGGCAGGACCTATGGCTACACCTTC
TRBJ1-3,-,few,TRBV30,CAWNVLYSGNTIYF,TGTGCCTGGAATGTTCTCTACTCTGGAAACACCATATATTTT
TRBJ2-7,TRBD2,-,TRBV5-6,CASSWGLAGGSYEQYF,TGTGCCAGCAGCTGGGGACTAGCGGGAGGTTCCTACGAGCAGTACTTC
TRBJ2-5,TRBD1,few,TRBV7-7,CASSHGQGQETQYF,TGTGCCAGCAGCCATGGACAGGGGCAAGAGACCCAGTACTTC
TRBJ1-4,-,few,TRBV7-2,CASSYQGGAEKLFF,TGTGCCAGCAGCTACCAGGGTGGGGCTGAAAAACTGTTTTTT
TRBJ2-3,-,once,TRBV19,CASSISGRDTQYF,TGTGCCAGTAGTATCTCAGGGCGAGATACGCAGTATTTT
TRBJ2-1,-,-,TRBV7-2,CASSLARYYGTQPSNEQFF,TGTGCCAGCAGCTTAGCGCGCTACTACGGGACTCAACCTTCCAATGAGCAGTTCTTC
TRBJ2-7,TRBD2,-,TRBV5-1,CASSLFSSGGREQYF,TGCGCCAGCAGCTTGTTCTCTAGCGGGGGCCGCGAGCAGTACTTC
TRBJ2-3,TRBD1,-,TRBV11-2,CASSFQTGELTDTQYF,TGTGCCAGCAGCTTCCAGACAGGGGAACTCACAGATACGCAGTATTTT
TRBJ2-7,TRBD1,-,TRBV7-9,CASSHRDRPYEQYF,TGTGCCAGCAGCCACCGGGACAGACCCTACGAGCAGTACTTC
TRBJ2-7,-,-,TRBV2,CASHGQYSSYEQYF,TGTGCCAGCCACGGACAATATAGCTCCTACGAGCAGTACTTC
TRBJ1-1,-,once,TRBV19,CASCAGKNTEAFF,TGTGCCAGTTGTGCAGGGAAGAACACTGAAGCTTTCTTT
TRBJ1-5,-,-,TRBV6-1,CASSEWGGDNQPQHF,TGTGCCAGCAGTGAATGGGGGGGGGACAATCAGCCCCAGCATTTT
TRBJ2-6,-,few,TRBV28,CATEVAGANVLTF,TGTGCCACCGAGGTTGCCGGGGCCAACGTCCTGACTTTC
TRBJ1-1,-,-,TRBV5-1,CASSGGRAPTEAFF,TGCGCCAGCAGCGGAGGGAGGGCCCCCACTGAAGCTTTCTTT
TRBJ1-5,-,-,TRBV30,CAWSLAGNQPQHF,TGTGCCTGGAGTTTGGCAGGGAATCAGCCCCAGCATTTT